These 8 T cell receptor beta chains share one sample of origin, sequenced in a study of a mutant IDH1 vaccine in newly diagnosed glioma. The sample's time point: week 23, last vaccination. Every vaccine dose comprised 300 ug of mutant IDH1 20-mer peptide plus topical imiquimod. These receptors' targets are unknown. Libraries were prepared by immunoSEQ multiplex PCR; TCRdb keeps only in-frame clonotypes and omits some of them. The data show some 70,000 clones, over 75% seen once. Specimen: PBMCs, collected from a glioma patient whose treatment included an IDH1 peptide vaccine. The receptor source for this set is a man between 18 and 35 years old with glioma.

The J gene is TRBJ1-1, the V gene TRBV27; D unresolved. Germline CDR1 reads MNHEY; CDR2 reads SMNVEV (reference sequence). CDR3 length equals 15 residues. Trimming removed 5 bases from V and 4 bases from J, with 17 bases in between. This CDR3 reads CASSPPPPWGTEAFF. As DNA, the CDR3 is TGTGCCAGCAGTCCCCCTCCACCTTGGGGCACTGAAGCTTTCTTT.

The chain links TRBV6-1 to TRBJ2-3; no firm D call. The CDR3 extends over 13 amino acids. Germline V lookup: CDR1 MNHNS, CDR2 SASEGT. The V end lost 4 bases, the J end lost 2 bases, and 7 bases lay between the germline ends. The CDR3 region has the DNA TGTGCCAGCAGTGTGCGGAACACAGATACGCAGTATTTT. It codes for CASSVRNTDTQYF.

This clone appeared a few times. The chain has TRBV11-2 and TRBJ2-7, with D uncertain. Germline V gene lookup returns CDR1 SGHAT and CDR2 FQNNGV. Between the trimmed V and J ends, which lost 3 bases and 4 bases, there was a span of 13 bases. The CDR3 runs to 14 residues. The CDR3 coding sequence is TGTGCCAGCAGCTTCCCTTGGGGTACTTACGAGCAGTACTTC. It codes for CASSFPWGTYEQYF.

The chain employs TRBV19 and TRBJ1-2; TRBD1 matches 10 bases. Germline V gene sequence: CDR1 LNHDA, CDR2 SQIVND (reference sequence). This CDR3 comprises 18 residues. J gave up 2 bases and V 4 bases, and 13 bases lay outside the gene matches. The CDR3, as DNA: TGTGCCAGTAGTACCCGGCGGGACAGGGGCTTTACGAACTATGGCTACACCTTC. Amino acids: CASSTRRDRGFTNYGYTF.

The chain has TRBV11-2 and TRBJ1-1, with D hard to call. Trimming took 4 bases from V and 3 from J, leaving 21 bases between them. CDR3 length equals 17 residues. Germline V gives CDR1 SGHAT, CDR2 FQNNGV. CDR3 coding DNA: TGTGCCAGCAGCTCTGCCTATCCAGTCAATTTTGACACTGAAGCTTTCTTT. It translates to CASSSAYPVNFDTEAFF.

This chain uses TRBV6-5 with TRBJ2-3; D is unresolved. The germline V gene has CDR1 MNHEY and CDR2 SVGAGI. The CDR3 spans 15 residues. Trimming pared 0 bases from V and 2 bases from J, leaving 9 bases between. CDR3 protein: CASSYSNTATDTQYF. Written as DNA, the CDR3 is TGTGCCAGCAGTTACTCTAACACGGCCACAGATACGCAGTATTTT.

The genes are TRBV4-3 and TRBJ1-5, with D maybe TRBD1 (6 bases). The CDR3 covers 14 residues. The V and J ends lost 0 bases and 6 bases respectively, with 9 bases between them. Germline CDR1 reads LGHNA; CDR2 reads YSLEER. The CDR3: CASSQETGLQPQHF. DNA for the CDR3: TGCGCCAGCAGCCAAGAAACAGGGCTTCAGCCCCAGCATTTT.

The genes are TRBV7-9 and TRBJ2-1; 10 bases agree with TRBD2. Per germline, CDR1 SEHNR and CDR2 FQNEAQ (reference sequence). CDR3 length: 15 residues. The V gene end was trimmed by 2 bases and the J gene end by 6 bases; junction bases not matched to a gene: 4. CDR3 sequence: CASSLTGLAFNEQFF. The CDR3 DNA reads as TGTGCCAGCAGCTTAACGGGACTAGCGTTCAATGAGCAGTTCTTC.